The 19 T cell receptor beta chains below were found in one sample sequenced in a study of control samples from healthy donors and cancer patients. The repertoire was sequenced with immunoSEQ multiplex PCR; TCRdb's copy has only in-frame clones and lacks some. The sample records roughly 150,000 clones, more than 85% being singletons. Sequenced input: blood. These receptors were obtained from a young man in good health.

CDR3 coding DNA: TGCGCCAGCAGCGCAGGGACCTACGAGCAGTACTTC. Translation gives CASSAGTYEQYF. The V and J genes are TRBV10-1 and TRBJ2-7; the D gene is possibly TRBD1 (5 bases). The CDR3 is made up of 12 amino acids. Trimming pared 6 bases from V and 2 bases from J, leaving 8 bases between. From germline, CDR1 is WNHNN and CDR2 SYGVQD (reference sequence).

The V and J genes are TRBV12-5 and TRBJ1-1, with 8 bases matching TRBD1. The junction had 6 bases not matched to a gene; V was cut back by 1 base and J by 2 bases. Germline loops: CDR1 LGHNT, CDR2 FRNRAP. This CDR3 contains 16 residues. The CDR3 protein is CASGLELGQGNTEAFF. The CDR3 DNA follows: TGTGCTAGTGGTTTGGAGCTTGGACAGGGAAACACTGAAGCTTTCTTT.

The chain carries TRBV3-1 (or the pseudogene TRBV3-2) and TRBJ1-5, with TRBD1 matching 7 bases. Germline CDR1 LGHDT, CDR2 YNNKEL (reference sequence). V gave up 4 bases and J gave up 9 bases; unmatched junction bases: 12. The CDR3 totals 15 residues. The CDR3 DNA sequence: TGTGCCAGCAGCCCCTCGGGGCAGGGGGGTCGGCCCCAGCATTTT. It yields the protein CASSPSGQGGRPQHF.

The chain combines TRBV19 with TRBJ1-2, with 9 bases matching TRBD1. Germline CDR1 is LNHDA and CDR2 is SQIVND (reference sequence). The CDR3 is 15 amino acids. V gave up 5 bases and J gave up 4 bases; unmatched junction bases: 8. CDR3 sequence (DNA): TGTGCCAGTAGTCCGTCGACAGGGGGATCCTATGGCTACACCTTC. Protein product: CASSPSTGGSYGYTF.

The chain couples TRBV7-9 to TRBJ2-7; 8 bases align to TRBD1. The CDR3 loop spans 14 amino acids. Per the germline V gene, CDR1 is SEHNR and CDR2 is FQNEAQ (reference sequence). J was trimmed by 5 bases and V by 4 bases; bases with no gene match: 7. CDR3 amino acids: CASSSNRGWDEQYF. The CDR3 DNA sequence: TGTGCCAGCAGCTCAAACAGGGGGTGGGACGAGCAGTACTTC.

V and J are TRBV2 and TRBJ2-1; D gene ambiguous. The CDR3 runs to 13 residues. The germline V gene encodes CDR1 SNHLY and CDR2 FYNNEI. Trimming removed 4 bases at V and 5 bases at J, with 9 bases between. The DNA for the CDR3 is TGTGCCAGCAGTGCGTGGCTAAACAATGAGCAGTTCTTC. Residues: CASSAWLNNEQFF. The variable domain in full, completed from reference TRBV2 and TRBJ2-1, reads EPEVTQTPSHQVTQMGQEVILRCVPISNHLYFYWYRQILGQKVEFLVSFYNNEISEKSEIFDDQFSVERPDGSNFTLKIRSTKLEDSAMYFCASSAWLNNEQFFGPGTRLTVL.

V and J are TRBV6-5 and TRBJ2-1; possible D gene TRBD2, 6 bases. Looked up from germline, CDR1 is MNHEY and CDR2 is SVGAGI. The CDR3 loop spans 16 amino acids. V lost 0 bases and J 5 bases, leaving 14 bases between the germline ends. In DNA form, the CDR3 reads TGTGCCAGCAGTTACTCTCGGGACTCCCCGGACAATGAGCAGTTCTTC. Protein product: CASSYSRDSPDNEQFF.

The rearrangement uses TRBV9 and TRBJ2-7; TRBD2 might be the D (6 bases). CDR3 length equals 15 residues. The V end was cut by 0 bases, the J end by 2 bases, with 12 bases between. Per germline, CDR1 SGDLS and CDR2 YYNGEE. The CDR3 DNA is TGTGCCAGCAGCGTAGAGGGGCGGGGCCCCTACGAGCAGTACTTC. It is translated as CASSVEGRGPYEQYF.

The V gene is TRBV7-8, the J gene TRBJ2-7; D possibly matches TRBD1 or TRBD2 (5 bases each). V was cut by 6 bases and J by 3 bases, with 12 bases left in between. The CDR3 has 13 amino acids. In germline, CDR1 is SGHVS, CDR2 FQNEAQ. The CDR3 DNA sequence: TGTGCCAGCAGTAGTATGGGGGTCTACGAGCAGTACTTC. It encodes CASSSMGVYEQYF.

The chain recombines TRBV19 with TRBJ2-3; D ambiguous. The length of the CDR3 is 14 residues. V dropped 2 bases and J dropped 3 bases, with 9 bases sitting between them. The germline V gene has CDR1 LNHDA and CDR2 SQIVND (reference sequence). CDR3 in DNA: TGTGCCAGTAGTATATACCTACTTACAGATACGCAGTATTTT. Amino acids: CASSIYLLTDTQYF.

This chain connects TRBV9 to TRBJ2-1, with 11 bases lining up with TRBD2. The CDR3 sequence is 17 residues long. CDR1 is SGDLS and CDR2 is YYNGEE in the germline V gene. Germline trimming cut 4 bases from V and 9 bases from J; bases unmatched to any gene: 15. CDR3 amino acids: CASSLSRDSGRAFEQFF. The CDR3 coding sequence is TGTGCCAGCAGCCTTTCCAGGGATAGCGGGAGGGCCTTTGAGCAGTTCTTC.

V gene TRBV6-6 combines with J gene TRBJ1-4; 10 nucleotides agree with TRBD1. With V trimmed by 2 bases and J by 14 bases, 11 bases remained unmatched. Germline V CDR1 and CDR2: MNHNY, SVGAGI (reference sequence). This CDR3 comprises 15 residues. In DNA, the CDR3 is TGTGCCAGCAGTTACGGTGGGACAGGGGCCGTAGGGCTGTTTTTT. Amino acid sequence: CASSYGGTGAVGLFF.

The CDR3 loop is CAISPRGDPTYEQYF. CDR3 coding DNA: TGTGCCATCAGCCCACGGGGGGACCCAACCTACGAGCAGTACTTC. J is TRBJ2-7 and V is TRBV10-3; 7 nucleotides line up with TRBD2. V shed 6 bases, J shed 2 bases, and the junction held 10 bases outside the gene matches. The CDR3 totals 15 residues. Germline CDR1 is ENHRY and CDR2 is SYGVKD.

V usage is TRBV9 and J usage is TRBJ2-1, with D unresolved. This CDR3 has 13 amino acids. Looked up from germline, CDR1 is SGDLS and CDR2 is YYNGEE. The V end lost 3 bases, the J end lost 4 bases, and 8 bases lay between the germline ends. CDR3 sequence (DNA): TGTGCCAGCAGCGGTGGAAATTACAATGAGCAGTTCTTC. As protein: CASSGGNYNEQFF.

This sequence joins TRBV13 and TRBJ2-7; 11 bases match TRBD1. Germline values: CDR1 PRHDT, CDR2 FYEKMQ (reference sequence). Losses at the gene ends were 5 bases for V and 5 bases for J; bases not matched to a gene: 5. The CDR3 is 14 amino acids. In DNA, the CDR3 is TGTGCCAGCAGCCTGGGACAGGGGGTCGACGAGCAGTACTTC. Protein product: CASSLGQGVDEQYF.

The chain links TRBV4-3 to TRBJ1-3; D is perhaps TRBD1 (5 bases). This CDR3 comprises 16 residues. Trimming took off 3 bases at V and 0 bases at J, with 12 bases between the two ends. The germline V gene has CDR1 LGHNA and CDR2 YSLEER. The CDR3, as DNA: TGCGCCAGCAGCCAGGGACGGACTCCCTCTGGAAACACCATATATTTT. Residues: CASSQGRTPSGNTIYF.

This clone was picked up one time. The rearrangement links TRBV28 to TRBJ2-7; D is tentatively TRBD1 or TRBD2 (5 bases each). The V gene's germline CDR1 is MDHEN and CDR2 SYDVKM. The CDR3 sequence is 16 residues long. V was cut by 5 bases and J by 4 bases, with 21 bases left in between. CDR3 protein: CASSARDPLWAYEQYF. The CDR3, as DNA: TGTGCCAGCAGTGCCCGGGACCCCCTTTGGGCGTACGAGCAGTACTTC.

This chain links TRBV5-3 with TRBJ1-4; perhaps TRBD1 as D (5 bases). TRBV5-3 falls under the ORF class, with uncertain function. V lost 4 bases, J lost 8 bases, and 21 bases lay in between. This CDR3 comprises 16 residues. The CDR3 sequence: CARSSKGEGRGEKLFF. CDR3 coding DNA: TGTGCCAGAAGCAGTAAGGGAGAAGGCCGGGGGGAAAAACTGTTTTTT.

This chain connects TRBV5-8 to TRBJ2-7, with 9 positions matching TRBD2. J was trimmed by 2 bases and V by 0 bases; bases with no gene match: 3. The CDR3 spans 15 residues. Germline V lookup: CDR1 SGHTS, CDR2 YDEGEE. The CDR3 loop reads CASSLGAGGAYEQYF. CDR3 DNA: TGTGCCAGCAGCTTGGGTGCGGGAGGGGCCTACGAGCAGTACTTC.